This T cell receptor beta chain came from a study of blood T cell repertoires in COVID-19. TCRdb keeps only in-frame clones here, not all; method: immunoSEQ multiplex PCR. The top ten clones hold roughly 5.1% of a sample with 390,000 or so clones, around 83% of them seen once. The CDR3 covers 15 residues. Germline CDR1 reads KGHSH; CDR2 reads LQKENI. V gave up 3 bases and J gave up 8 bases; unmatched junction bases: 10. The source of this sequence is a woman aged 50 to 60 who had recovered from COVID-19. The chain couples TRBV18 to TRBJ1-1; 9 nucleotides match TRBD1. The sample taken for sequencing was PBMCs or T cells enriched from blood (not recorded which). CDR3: CASSPGGNRGQEAFF. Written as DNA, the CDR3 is TGTGCCAGCTCACCGGGGGGAAACAGGGGGCAGGAAGCTTTCTTT.